This T cell receptor (beta chain) was captured by sequencing in a study of blood T cell repertoires in COVID-19. CDR1 MDHEN and CDR2 SYDVKM come from the germline V gene. V lost 7 bases, J lost 2 bases, and 11 bases stayed unmatched. The CDR3 contains 15 residues. The assay was immunoSEQ multiplex PCR, and TCRdb's table has in-frame clones only and misses some. The table records more than 200,000 clones, around 84% of them present only once. This TCR derives from a woman aged 45 to 65 who had recovered from COVID-19. The sample was PBMCs or T cells enriched from blood (not recorded which). The chain combines TRBV28 with TRBJ2-7, with 7 nucleotides matching TRBD2. The CDR3 here is CASTTPQRGTYEQYF. The DNA for the CDR3 is TGTGCCAGCACCACACCCCAGCGGGGCACCTACGAGCAGTACTTC.